This passage covers 25 T cell receptor beta chains from one sample sequenced in a study of OX40 agonist ivuxolimab in advanced cancers. TCRdb's copy holds only in-frame clones and misses some; the assay was immunoSEQ multiplex PCR. Of about 54,000 clones in the sample, roughly 77% were seen once. The source material was CD4+ or CD8+ T cells sorted from blood, sampled in a trial of the OX40 agonist ivuxolimab. Receptors were obtained from an adult with an advanced solid tumor such as melanoma, head and neck, liver or kidney cancer.

The chain has TRBV6-5 and TRBJ2-3; D perhaps matches TRBD2 (6 bases). Germline CDR1 and CDR2: MNHEY and SVGAGI. The CDR3 contains 11 residues. Trimming took 8 bases from V and 14 from J, leaving 17 bases between them. The CDR3 is CASGKGRERYF. The CDR3 DNA reads as TGTGCCAGCGGTAAGGGGCGGGAAAGGTATTTT.

This rearrangement joins TRBV7-8 to TRBJ2-3; the match to TRBD2 covers 8 bases. V dropped 11 bases and J dropped 7; count of bases not matched to a gene: 14. This CDR3 contains 14 residues. Germline V CDR1 and CDR2: SGHVS, FQNEAQ. In DNA, the CDR3 is TGTGCCTCCACGTGGGCGGGGGGATACAATACGCAGTATTTT. It specifies CASTWAGGYNTQYF.

The chain couples TRBV29-1 to TRBJ1-1; TRBD1 aligns across 12 bases. CDR3 size: 14 residues. The ends lost 5 bases at V and 7 bases at J; junction bases unmatched: 8. Germline assignment: CDR1 SQVTM and CDR2 ANQGSEA. For the CDR3, the DNA is TGCAGCGTTCGTGGGACAGGGGGCTTTAATGAAGCTTTCTTT. The encoded protein is CSVRGTGGFNEAFF.

The rearrangement uses TRBV19 and TRBJ2-7, with D hard to call. This CDR3 is built from 13 residues. From germline, CDR1 is LNHDA and CDR2 SQIVND (reference sequence). Trimming removed 3 bases at V and 3 bases at J, with 9 bases between. CDR3 amino acids: CASSIGTVYEQYF. As DNA, the CDR3 is TGTGCCAGTAGTATCGGTACAGTCTACGAGCAGTACTTC.

Only one count was recorded for this clone. The chain uses TRBV5-5 and TRBJ1-1; D remains unclear. There are 12 residues in the CDR3. V was cut by 4 bases and J by 7 bases, with 11 bases left in between. Germline CDR1 is SGHKS and CDR2 is YYEKEE (reference sequence). DNA for the CDR3: TGTGCCAGCAGCCGAGACTCGATTGAAGCTTTCTTT. It is translated as CASSRDSIEAFF.

This clone has only one observation. CDR3 residues: CASSEALAGGRNIQYF. The DNA for the CDR3 is TGTGCCAGCAGTGAAGCGCTAGCGGGGGGGAGGAACATTCAGTACTTC. The J gene is TRBJ2-4, the V gene TRBV6-1, with 12 bases matching TRBD2. With V trimmed by 0 bases and J by 7 bases, 4 bases remained unmatched. The germline CDR1 and CDR2 sequences are MNHNS and SASEGT. The CDR3 spans 16 residues.

In DNA, the CDR3 is TGTGCCAGCAGTCCCGGACAAGTTTACACCGGGGAGCTGTTTTTT. This sequence encodes CASSPGQVYTGELFF. The V call is TRBV6-5, the J call TRBJ2-2; the D gene is possibly TRBD1 (5 bases). The V gene lost 5 bases and the J gene lost 3 bases, with 13 bases spanning the gap. Germline V gene data show CDR1 as MNHEY and CDR2 as SVGAGI. CDR3 size: 15 residues.

This chain joins TRBV10-3 and TRBJ2-6; D assignment may be TRBD1 or TRBD2 (5 bases each). There are 18 residues in the CDR3. The V gene lost 2 bases and the J gene lost 0 bases, with 14 bases spanning the gap. Per germline, CDR1 ENHRY and CDR2 SYGVKD. The CDR3, as DNA: TGTGCCATCAGTGAGAGGTACGGGGCTAGCTCTGGGGCCAACGTCCTGACTTTC. Translated: CAISERYGASSGANVLTF.

As DNA, the CDR3 is TGTGCCAGCAGTCCCCGGCCTAGCGGGACGGGAGAGACCCAGTACTTC. Amino acid sequence: CASSPRPSGTGETQYF. The gene calls are TRBV2 and TRBJ2-5; TRBD2 matches at 9 bases. The CDR3 covers 16 residues. In germline, CDR1 is SNHLY, CDR2 FYNNEI. V was clipped by 5 bases and J by 4 bases; unmatched bases: 11.

This chain uses TRBV11-2 with TRBJ2-7; 9 nucleotides match TRBD1. The J segment lost 0 bases and the V segment lost 1 base, leaving 13 bases of the junction unmatched. Germline values: CDR1 SGHAT, CDR2 FQNNGV. The CDR3 loop spans 19 amino acids. In DNA, the CDR3 is TGTGCCAGCAGCTTAGGGTCACCGGGACAGGGATCGTTCTCCTACGAGCAGTACTTC. Translating gives CASSLGSPGQGSFSYEQYF.

The chain employs TRBV6-4 and TRBJ1-5; D might be TRBD1 (5 bases). Per germline, CDR1 MRHNA and CDR2 SNTAGT. The CDR3 has 21 residues. The V end was cut by 2 bases, the J end by 0 bases, with 26 bases between. CDR3 nucleotide sequence: TGTGCCAGCAGTGACCTCCCGGGGGGAGGTGGGTGGAGGTATAGCAATCAGCCCCAGCATTTT. Encoded protein: CASSDLPGGGGWRYSNQPQHF.

The chain has TRBV19 and TRBJ2-2, with 7 bases matching TRBD1. Germline CDR1 is LNHDA and CDR2 is SQIVND (reference sequence). The trim removed 10 bases at V and 3 bases at J, leaving 5 bases unmatched. This CDR3 region has 13 residues. The DNA for the CDR3 is TGTGCCACCGGGACAGACTACACCGGGGAGCTGTTTTTT. Translation: CATGTDYTGELFF.

In DNA, the CDR3 is TGTGCCAGCATCGCACCGGGACAGGGTTTGAACACTGAAGCTTTCTTT. Its protein is CASIAPGQGLNTEAFF. The J gene is TRBJ1-1, the V gene TRBV6-6; 9 nucleotides align to TRBD1. The CDR3 covers 16 residues. CDR1 is MNHNY and CDR2 is SVGAGI in the germline V gene (reference sequence). V lost 7 bases, J lost 0 bases, and 9 bases stayed unmatched.

The chain employs TRBV9 and TRBJ2-7; D possibly corresponds to TRBD1 (6 bases). Looked up from germline, CDR1 is SGDLS and CDR2 is YYNGEE. The CDR3 totals 12 residues. The V gene lost 1 base and the J gene lost 5 bases, with 7 bases spanning the gap. The CDR3 reads CASSVTGNEQYF. The CDR3 region has the DNA TGTGCCAGCAGCGTAACAGGGAACGAGCAGTACTTC.

The rearrangement links TRBV14 to TRBJ1-2; TRBD1 might be the D (6 bases). CDR1 SGHDN and CDR2 FVKESK come from the germline V gene. V was trimmed by 3 bases and J by 8 bases, leaving 13 bases between them. This CDR3 is built from 13 residues. CDR3 loop: CASSHDQGGGYTF. CDR3 nucleotides: TGTGCCAGCAGCCACGACCAAGGGGGGGGCTACACCTTC. The full variable domain, rest sourced from reference TRBV14 and TRBJ1-2, is EAGVTQFPSHSVIEKGQTVTLRCDPISGHDNLYWYRRVMGKEIKFLLHFVKESKQDESGMPNNRFLAERTGGTYSTLKVQPAELEDSGVYFCASSHDQGGGYTFGSGTRLTVV.

The rearrangement joins TRBV19 to TRBJ2-7; 7 bases are shared with TRBD2. The germline V gene has CDR1 LNHDA and CDR2 SQIVND (reference sequence). The CDR3 loop spans 14 amino acids. V lost 1 base, J lost 2 bases, and 2 bases stayed unmatched. CDR3 nucleotides: TGTGCCAGTAGTATAGGCGGGGGAGCCTACGAGCAGTACTTC. Its translation is CASSIGGGAYEQYF.

This chain links TRBV18 with TRBJ2-5; D not certain. Germline CDR1 KGHSH, CDR2 LQKENI. There are 11 residues in the CDR3. V was clipped by 5 bases and J by 7 bases, with 8 bases between them. The DNA of the CDR3 is TGTGCCAGCTCAGGCAAAGGGACCCAGTACTTC. Translated, it gives CASSGKGTQYF.

The chain joins TRBV25-1 to TRBJ1-1; D perhaps matches TRBD1 (5 bases). The CDR3 covers 15 residues. CDR1 MGHDK and CDR2 SYGVNS come from the germline V gene. V was pared by 1 base and J by 0 bases, with 9 bases between. This chain's CDR3 is CASSEWGPLNTEAFF. CDR3 sequence (DNA): TGTGCCAGCAGTGAATGGGGCCCTTTGAACACTGAAGCTTTCTTT.

The J gene is TRBJ2-7, the V gene TRBV5-1; D unclear. Trimming took off 1 base at V and 0 bases at J, with 8 bases between the two ends. Looked up from germline, CDR1 is SGHRS and CDR2 is YFSETQ. This CDR3 has 14 residues. The chain's CDR3 is CASSLFQDSYEQYF. The CDR3 DNA follows: TGCGCCAGCAGCTTGTTTCAGGACTCCTACGAGCAGTACTTC.

The rearrangement links TRBV5-5 to TRBJ1-1; D not certain. Germline V gene data show CDR1 as SGHKS and CDR2 as YYEKEE (reference sequence). The CDR3 is 13 amino acids. Between the trimmed V and J ends, which lost 0 bases and 10 bases, there was a span of 13 bases. For the CDR3, the DNA is TGTGCCAGCAGCTTGGCCCCCCGCGGTCGAGCTTTCTTT. It yields the protein CASSLAPRGRAFF.

This clone was seen a single time. This chain connects TRBV11-1 to TRBJ1-3, with 7 bases aligning to TRBD1. CDR3 length: 16 residues. The ends lost 6 bases at V and 0 bases at J; junction bases unmatched: 8. CDR1 is SGHAT and CDR2 is FQDESV in the germline V gene (reference sequence). The DNA of the CDR3 is TGTGCCAGCAGTCGGGACAGTAGGTTCTCTGGAAACACCATATATTTT. The encoded protein is CASSRDSRFSGNTIYF.

The chain is built from TRBV19 and TRBJ1-4, with D hard to call. Germline V gene lookup returns CDR1 LNHDA and CDR2 SQIVND (reference sequence). This CDR3 has 14 residues. Trimming pared 6 bases from V and 0 bases from J, leaving 8 bases between. CDR3 in amino acids: CASSSYTTNEKLFF. In DNA form, the CDR3 reads TGTGCCAGTAGCAGCTATACAACTAATGAAAAACTGTTTTTT.

On this clone itself: The same CDR3 arises from other DNA sequences in this sample as well. The V gene is TRBV19, the J gene TRBJ1-1, with 12 bases identical to TRBD1. Germline V lookup: CDR1 LNHDA, CDR2 SQIVND (reference sequence). V lost 4 bases to trimming and J lost 5 bases; unmatched junction nucleotides: 5. There are 15 residues in the CDR3. This CDR3 reads CASSRDRGLGTEAFF. CDR3 DNA sequence: TGTGCCAGTAGTAGGGACAGGGGGCTTGGAACTGAAGCTTTCTTT.

The chain has TRBV7-8 and TRBJ2-7; 8 bases map to TRBD1. The J segment lost 1 base and the V segment lost 5 bases, leaving 7 bases of the junction unmatched. From germline, CDR1 is SGHVS and CDR2 FQNEAQ. The CDR3 runs to 15 residues. In DNA form, the CDR3 reads TGTGCCAGCAGCGAAGGGACAGGCCATTCCTACGAGCAGTACTTC. This encodes CASSEGTGHSYEQYF. Variable domain in full (rest from reference TRBV7-8 and TRBJ2-7): GAGVSQSPRYKVAKRGQDVALRCDPISGHVSLFWYQQALGQGPEFLTYFQNEAQLDKSGLPSDRFFAERPEGSVSTLKIQRTQQEDSAVYLCASSEGTGHSYEQYFGPGTRLTVT.

This chain connects TRBV6-4 to TRBJ1-6; D remains ambiguous. From germline, CDR1 is MRHNA and CDR2 SNTAGT. The V end lost 4 bases, the J end lost 10 bases, and 14 bases lay between the germline ends. The CDR3 contains 14 residues. Here the CDR3 DNA reads TGTGCCAGCAGTGTTGGCGGAGATGGATCACCCCTCCACTTT. Protein sequence: CASSVGGDGSPLHF.